A selection of T cell receptor beta chains follows, all from one sample in a study of cytomegalovirus exposure and HLA in healthy donors. The table came from immunoSEQ multiplex PCR; TCRdb's copy has only in-frame clones and leaves some out. The repertoire holds over 150,000 clones, with approximately 67% as singletons. Sequencing input: PBMCs. Receptors were obtained from a woman aged 18 to 35 in good health and CMV-seropositive. CDR3s include the opening cysteine and the closing phenylalanine or tryptophan. The D gene is left open where the match is weak. Rows give clone size only sometimes, using once, few, many, or a class for an expanded clone.

j_call,clone_size,d_call,v_call,cdr3_nt,cdr3_aa
TRBJ2-1,-,-,TRBV7-6,TGTGCCAGCAGCTCGAGCGGGACACGGAGCGATGAGCAGTTCTTC,CASSSSGTRSDEQFF
TRBJ2-1,-,-,TRBV7-3,TGTGCCAGCAGCCCCCCCGGGATCCGGTCTTCCGATGAGCAGTTCTTC,CASSPPGIRSSDEQFF
TRBJ1-5,few,-,TRBV6-4,TGTGCCAGCAGTGACTCCCAGTGGGCCTCAAATCAGCCCCAGCATTTT,CASSDSQWASNQPQHF
TRBJ2-1,-,TRBD2,TRBV28,TGTGCCAGCAGTATTCTAGCGGGAGGCTACAATGAGCAGTTCTTC,CASSILAGGYNEQFF
TRBJ1-1,-,-,TRBV5-5,TGTGCCAGCAGCTTTTCCGACACTGAAGCTTTCTTT,CASSFSDTEAFF
TRBJ1-4,few,-,TRBV7-2,TGTGCCAGCAGGGTTGCGCCAACTAATGAAAAACTGTTTTTT,CASRVAPTNEKLFF
TRBJ2-3,-,-,TRBV9,TGTGCCAGCAGCGTAGCGGGGGGCCTCACAGATACGCAGTATTTT,CASSVAGGLTDTQYF
TRBJ1-1,few,-,TRBV11-2,TGTGCCAGCAGCTTAGTACAATACACTGAAGCTTTCTTT,CASSLVQYTEAFF
TRBJ1-2,few,-,TRBV7-2,TGTGCCAGCAGCTTATCGGCAGCACAGAACTATGGCTACACCTTC,CASSLSAAQNYGYTF
TRBJ2-7,-,TRBD2,TRBV15,TGTGCCGCGGGAGGGGGGCTTCAGGGCGAGCAGTACTTC,CAAGGGLQGEQYF
TRBJ1-3,-,-,TRBV2,TGTGCCAGCAGGGCCCACTCTGGAAACACCATATATTTT,CASRAHSGNTIYF
TRBJ1-2,few,TRBD1,TRBV5-6,TGTGCCAGCAGCTTGTTCGTTGTTGTGGACAGGGGGGACATTTATGGCTACACCTTC,CASSLFVVVDRGDIYGYTF
TRBJ2-7,-,-,TRBV19,TGTGCCAGTAGTCCCGGACAGAACTACGAGCAGTACTTC,CASSPGQNYEQYF
TRBJ2-1,-,TRBD1,TRBV7-3,TGTGCCAGCAGCTTGACAGGGGATCGCTACAATGAGCAGTTCTTC,CASSLTGDRYNEQFF
TRBJ2-7,-,-,TRBV5-8,TGTGCCAGCAGCCCTGCGGGGCGGTTCGCGGACGAGCAGTACTTC,CASSPAGRFADEQYF
TRBJ1-4,few,-,TRBV5-8,TGTGCCAGCAGCTTGGGGACAGCAACTAATGAAAAACTGTTTTTT,CASSLGTATNEKLFF
TRBJ1-1,-,TRBD1,TRBV7-9,TGTGCCAGCAGCTATTCATATACAGGACAGGGCACTGAAGCTTTCTTT,CASSYSYTGQGTEAFF
TRBJ2-2,-,-,TRBV23-1,TGCGCCAGCAGTCAACCCTTTAGGAGGGGGGGGCCGATAGGGCTGTTTTTT,CASSQPFRRGGPIGLFF
TRBJ2-5,-,-,TRBV18,TGTGCCAGCTCACTCGGGGGTAGTCAAGAGACCCAGTACTTC,CASSLGGSQETQYF
TRBJ2-7,-,TRBD1,TRBV29-1,TGCAGCGTGGACAGGGGAGGCGAGCAGTACTTC,CSVDRGGEQYF
TRBJ2-1,-,-,TRBV19,TGTGCCAGTAGTACATACACAACGGGGAATGAGCAGTTCTTC,CASSTYTTGNEQFF
TRBJ1-1,-,-,TRBV27,TGTGCCAGCAGTTCGTCCGGGGGAGACTGGGCTTTCTTT,CASSSSGGDWAFF
TRBJ1-5,once,-,TRBV2,TGTGCCAGCAGTGAAAACCAGGGGAGTCAGCCCCAGCATTTT,CASSENQGSQPQHF
TRBJ2-7,few,-,TRBV28,TGTGCCAGCAGTTCCGCGCCCCGGTACGAGCAGTACTTC,CASSSAPRYEQYF
TRBJ2-7,-,-,TRBV5-6,TGTGCCAGCAGCTCGGAAGTGGGGCCCTACGAGCAGTACTTC,CASSSEVGPYEQYF
TRBJ2-1,-,-,TRBV6-6,TGTGCCAGCAGTTACACAGCACTAGAAAAATACAATGAGCAGTTCTTC,CASSYTALEKYNEQFF
TRBJ2-7,few,TRBD2,TRBV27,TGTGCCAGCAGGCCCCCGGGACTAGCGGACAACTCCTACGAGCAGTACTTC,CASRPPGLADNSYEQYF
TRBJ1-2,-,-,TRBV13,TGTGCCACCACTTTGCGGCCGCTTAAAAATGGCTACACCTTC,CATTLRPLKNGYTF
TRBJ1-1,-,-,TRBV7-2,TGTGCCAGCAGCTTAGGAACAGGTTCGAACACTGAAGCTTTCTTT,CASSLGTGSNTEAFF
TRBJ1-3,-,TRBD1,TRBV6-5,TGTGCCAGCAGCCGGACAGGGGGTCGTGGAAACACCATATATTTT,CASSRTGGRGNTIYF
TRBJ2-2,-,-,TRBV7-9,TGTGCCAGCAGCGTCGGGACTTCCACCGGGGAGCTGTTTTTT,CASSVGTSTGELFF
TRBJ2-2,-,-,TRBV29-1,TGCAGCGTTGAGTGGGAGGGGGGGGCGGCCGGGGAGCTGTTTTTT,CSVEWEGGAAGELFF
TRBJ2-7,-,-,TRBV28,TGTGCCAGCAGTATGAACAGGGTAGTGTACTTC,CASSMNRVVYF
TRBJ2-7,-,-,TRBV2,TGTGCCAGCGGGGGGACTGGAACCTACGAGCAGTACTTC,CASGGTGTYEQYF
TRBJ2-1,-,-,TRBV4-2,TGTGCCAGCAGCCAAAAAGGATCACCGACGGTCAGAGGGAATGAGCAGTTCTTC,CASSQKGSPTVRGNEQFF
TRBJ2-1,-,TRBD1,TRBV30,TGTGCCTGGAGTTTTGAGGGGGCCTCTTTCTTC,CAWSFEGASFF
TRBJ2-6,-,-,TRBV5-1,TGCGCCAGCAGCTTGGCCGGGGTCGGGGCCAACGTCCTGACTTTC,CASSLAGVGANVLTF
TRBJ1-5,-,-,TRBV30,TGTGCCTGGAGTGTAAGTAGCTATAGCAATCAGCCCCAGCATTTT,CAWSVSSYSNQPQHF
TRBJ2-5,-,-,TRBV4-1,TGCGCCAGCAGCCAAGATCCGGTTAGCGAAGAGACCCAGTACTTC,CASSQDPVSEETQYF
TRBJ1-6,-,TRBD1,TRBV7-9,TGTGCCAGCAGCTTAGCATTGGGACAGGGGGATTCACCCCTCCACTTT,CASSLALGQGDSPLHF
TRBJ2-7,-,-,TRBV19,TGTGCCGCCCCCCGGGGACTCCTTGGGAACGAGCAGTACTTC,CAAPRGLLGNEQYF
TRBJ2-7,few,TRBD2,TRBV6-1,TGTGCCAGCAGGGGGACCGGGACTAGCAACGAGCAGTACTTC,CASRGTGTSNEQYF